These 5 T cell receptor beta chains were sequenced from one sample in a study of T cell repertoires in cytomegalovirus infection. No antigen has been identified for these receptors. TCRdb itself ran the reads through MiXCR, one entry per CDR3 protein. The repertoire consists of 110,000 or so distinct CDR3 sequences, with around 30% occurring once and the leading ten covering about 81%. The source material was CD8+ T cells from cultured PBMCs, sampled from culture after CMV antigen stimulation. The origin of the receptors is a human donor in good health (CMV status not recorded). Some clones in this sample may be carry-over from other donors' samples.

This sequence joins TRBV19 and TRBJ1-1; D gene uncertain. CDR1 is LNHDA, CDR2 SQIVND, per germline (reference sequence). There are 15 residues in the CDR3. Trimming shortened V by 1 base and J by 2 bases, and 11 bases separated the two germline ends. The CDR3 coding sequence is TGTGCCAGTAGTATAGGAGGCAGCAGTAACACTGAAGCTTTCTTT. It specifies CASSIGGSSNTEAFF.

The chain couples TRBV7-7 to TRBJ1-3; no definite D call. Deletions cut 0 bases from V and 3 bases from J, with 6 bases between. The germline V gene has CDR1 SSHAT and CDR2 FNYEAQ (reference sequence). This CDR3 region has 14 residues. The CDR3 loop reads CASSLAGDGNTIYF. The CDR3 DNA reads TGTGCCAGCAGCTTAGCGGGAGATGGAAACACCATATATTTT.

This clonotype was counted a few times. V gene TRBV6-1 combines with J gene TRBJ2-3; the match to TRBD1 covers 9 bases. Germline V gene sequence: CDR1 MNHNS, CDR2 SASEGT. The CDR3 covers 15 residues. V was clipped by 8 bases and J by 6 bases; unmatched bases: 12. Here the CDR3 reads CASPTTGGPGDTQYF. The DNA for the CDR3 is TGTGCCAGCCCCACTACAGGGGGCCCGGGGGATACGCAGTATTTT.

This clonotype has only one observation. A clone one base away is much larger, so this may be a read error. This chain joins TRBV7-6 and TRBJ2-2; D might be TRBD2 (6 bases). The CDR3 runs 17 residues. In germline, CDR1 is SGHVS, CDR2 FNYEAQ. V lost 4 bases and J lost 0, with 15 bases in between. The chain's CDR3 is CASSWTNGGSNTGELFF. For the CDR3, the DNA is TGTGCCAGCAGCTGGACTAACGGGGGATCGAACACCGGGGAGCTGTTTTTT.

The chain joins TRBV18 to TRBJ2-7, with D uncertain. From germline, CDR1 is KGHSH and CDR2 LQKENI. The V gene lost 1 base and the J gene lost 3 bases, with 10 bases spanning the gap. The CDR3 contains 14 residues. DNA for the CDR3: TGTGCCAGCTCACCACTAGTCAGCAGCTACGAGCAGTACTTC. Its translation: CASSPLVSSYEQYF.